This T cell receptor (beta chain) was documented in a study of PD-L1 blockade in urothelial cancer. Study as a whole: It was around 2014 that patients started atezolizumab at 1,200 mg intravenously every 3 weeks. Prior chemotherapy regimens per patient numbered 0 to 3. At 3 weeks (second dose) and 6 weeks after starting treatment, blood was analyzed. Reported median T cell count for blood samples was around 150,000.

V was clipped by 5 bases and J by 4 bases; unmatched bases: 4. Germline V gives CDR1 MDHEN, CDR2 SYDVKM. CDR3 length: 14 amino acids. Generated by immunoSEQ multiplex PCR, the TCRdb table keeps only in-frame clones and is missing some. The data contain some 50,000 clones, about 91% of them singletons. The TCR originated in a man at least 80 years old with urothelial cancer. Here the sequenced sample was PBMCs, taken around atezolizumab (anti-PD-L1) treatment. The rearrangement links TRBV28 to TRBJ1-2; 10 positions agree with TRBD1. CDR3 loop: CASSLGQGGYGYTF. The DNA of the CDR3 is TGTGCCAGCAGTCTCGGACAGGGGGGCTATGGCTACACCTTC.